This TCR beta chain is from a study of OX40 agonist ivuxolimab in advanced cancers. Study-level background: Checkpoint inhibitors had been given previously to around 38% of patients.

This table comes from immunoSEQ multiplex PCR, and its TCRdb copy is limited to in-frame clones, with some not included. This sample has about 90,000 clones, with more than 80% found just once. Remarks on this clone: Its antigen is as yet unknown.

From germline, CDR1 is SEHNR and CDR2 FQNEAQ (reference sequence). The CDR3 contains 16 residues. Trimming cost V 6 bases and J 0 bases, with 16 bases left between them. Study observations and caveats: With doses of 0.1 to 3.0 mg/kg, CD4+ and CD8+ blood T cells had undergone clonal expansion by week 6. With doses of 0.1-3.0 mg/kg, partial responders showed among the lowest clonal expansion.

The sample here was CD4+ or CD8+ T cells sorted from blood, taken in a trial of the OX40 agonist ivuxolimab. V and J are TRBV7-9 and TRBJ2-3; tentative D call: TRBD2 (5 bases). This receptor was taken from an adult with an advanced solid tumor such as melanoma, head and neck, liver or kidney cancer. This CDR3 is CASRMGSGFSTDTQYF. CDR3 nucleotide sequence: TGTGCCAGCAGGATGGGTTCGGGGTTTAGCACAGATACGCAGTATTTT.